One T cell receptor beta chain is described in this entry. This record comes from a study of blood T cell repertoires in COVID-19. Here immunoSEQ multiplex PCR was the method, and the copy in TCRdb shows in-frame clones only, minus some. This table holds around 100,000 clones, more than 85% found once. Germline V gives CDR1 SGHTA, CDR2 FQGNSA. The CDR3 runs to 13 residues. V was pared by 0 bases and J by 7 bases, with 9 bases between. J is TRBJ1-1 and V is TRBV7-2; D not certain. The specimen was peripheral blood. This clonotype was sampled from a man aged 25 to 40 in a cohort sampled during active COVID-19. The CDR3 DNA is TGTGCCAGCAGCTTAGCGTGGAGGCTTGAAGCTTTCTTT. Amino acids: CASSLAWRLEAFF.